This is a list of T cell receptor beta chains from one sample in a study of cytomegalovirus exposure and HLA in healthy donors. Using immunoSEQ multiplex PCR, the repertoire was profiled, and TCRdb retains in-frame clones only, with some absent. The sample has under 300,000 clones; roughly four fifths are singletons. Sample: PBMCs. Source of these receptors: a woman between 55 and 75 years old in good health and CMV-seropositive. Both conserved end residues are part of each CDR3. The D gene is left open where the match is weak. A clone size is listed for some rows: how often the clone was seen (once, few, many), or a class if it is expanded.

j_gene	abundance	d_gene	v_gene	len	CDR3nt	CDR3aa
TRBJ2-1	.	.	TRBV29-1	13	TGCAGCGTTATTTGGAGCTCCTACAATGAGCAGTTCTTC	CSVIWSSYNEQFF
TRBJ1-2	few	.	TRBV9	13	TGTGCCAGCAGCGTCGGGGACTCTAACGGCTACACCTTC	CASSVGDSNGYTF
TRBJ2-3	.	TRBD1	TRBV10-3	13	TGTGCCATCAGTGCCCGGGACAGAGATACGCAGTATTTT	CAISARDRDTQYF
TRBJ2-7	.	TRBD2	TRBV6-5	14	TGTGCCAGCAGCCGGACTAGCGGGATTTCCGAGCAGTACTTC	CASSRTSGISEQYF
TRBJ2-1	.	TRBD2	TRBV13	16	TGTGCCAGCAGCTTAAAGGGGACTAGCCCATACAATGAGCAGTTCTTC	CASSLKGTSPYNEQFF
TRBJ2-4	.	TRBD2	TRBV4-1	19	TGCGCCAGCAGCCTTCTCAGCGGGAGGTTCGGTAATGGCAAAAACATTCAGTACTTC	CASSLLSGRFGNGKNIQYF
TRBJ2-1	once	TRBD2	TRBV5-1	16	TGCGCCAGCAGCTTTTCGATCGGGGGAGGGCCGAATGAGCAGTTCTTC	CASSFSIGGGPNEQFF
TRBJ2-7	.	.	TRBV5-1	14	TGCGCCAGCAGCTTCGGGACACCTCTTTACGAGCAGTACTTC	CASSFGTPLYEQYF
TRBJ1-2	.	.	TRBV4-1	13	TGCGCCAGCAGGTTCGAGGGAGGCTATGGCTACACCTTC	CASRFEGGYGYTF
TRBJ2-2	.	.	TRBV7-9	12	TGTGCCAGCAGCCGGACAACCGGGGAGCTGTTTTTT	CASSRTTGELFF
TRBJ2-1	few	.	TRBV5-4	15	TGTGCCAGCAGCTGGGGCGGATCCTCCTACAATGAGCAGTTCTTC	CASSWGGSSYNEQFF
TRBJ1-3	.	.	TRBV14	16	TGTGCCAGCAGCCAAGATGCGGGACTCTCTGGAAACACCATATATTTT	CASSQDAGLSGNTIYF
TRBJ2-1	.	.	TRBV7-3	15	TGTGCCAGCAGCCGTACTACTAGTGGATACAATGAGCAGTTCTTC	CASSRTTSGYNEQFF
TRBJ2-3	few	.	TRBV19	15	TGTGCCAGTAGTATACAAGCGGCCCACACAGATACGCAGTATTTT	CASSIQAAHTDTQYF
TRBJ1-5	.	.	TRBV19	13	TGTGCCAGTAGTCTCGACAGGAATCGGCCCCAGCATTTT	CASSLDRNRPQHF
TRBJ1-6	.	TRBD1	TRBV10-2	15	TGCGCCAGCAGTGAGGCCAGGACAGGGACTTCACCCCTCCACTTT	CASSEARTGTSPLHF
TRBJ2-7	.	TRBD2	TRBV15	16	TGTGCCACCAGCAGAGGAACCCGGGACTATGGGTACGAGCAGTACTTC	CATSRGTRDYGYEQYF
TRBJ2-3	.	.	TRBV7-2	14	TGTGCCAGCAGCTTTACTATTACCACAGATACGCAGTATTTT	CASSFTITTDTQYF
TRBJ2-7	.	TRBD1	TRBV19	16	TGTGCCAGCAATACAAAAGGGGGACAGGGTATAAGCGAGCAGTACTTC	CASNTKGGQGISEQYF
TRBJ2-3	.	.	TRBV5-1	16	TGCGCCAGCAGCCGCGAGGTGATGGCGGGCACAGATACGCAGTATTTT	CASSREVMAGTDTQYF
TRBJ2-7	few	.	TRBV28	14	TGTGCCAGCAGTCCAGGAGGGAAGGGTTACGAGCAGTACTTC	CASSPGGKGYEQYF
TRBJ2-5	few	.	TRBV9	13	TGTGCCAGCAGCGTAGTTGGCGGCTCGTCCCAGTACTTC	CASSVVGGSSQYF
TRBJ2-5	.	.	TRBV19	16	TGTGCCAGTAGAACCAATGGGGGACTTCGGCAAGAGACCCAGTACTTC	CASRTNGGLRQETQYF
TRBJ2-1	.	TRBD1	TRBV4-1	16	TGCGCCAGCAGCCAAGATCCAGGGGGTTCCTACAATGAGCAGTTCTTC	CASSQDPGGSYNEQFF
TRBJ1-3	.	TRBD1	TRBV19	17	TGTGCCAGTAGTATAGAACTGGTCAGGGGGCACAGAAACACCATATATTTT	CASSIELVRGHRNTIYF
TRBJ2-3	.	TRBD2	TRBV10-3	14	TGTGCCATCAGGGGTAGCGGGAGTACAGATACGCAGTATTTT	CAIRGSGSTDTQYF
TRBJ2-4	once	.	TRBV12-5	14	TGTGCTAGTGGTCCCGAATTAGACAAAAACATTCAGTACTTC	CASGPELDKNIQYF
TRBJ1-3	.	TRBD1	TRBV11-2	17	TGTGCCAGCAGCCAGACAGGGAGGTTATATGCTGGAAACACCATATATTTT	CASSQTGRLYAGNTIYF
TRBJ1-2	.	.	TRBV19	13	TGTGCCAGTAGTCAACAGGTCTGGGATGGCTACACCTTC	CASSQQVWDGYTF
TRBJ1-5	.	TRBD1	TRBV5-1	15	TGCGCCAGCAGCTTGGAAGGGACAGCAGGTCAGCCCCAGCATTTT	CASSLEGTAGQPQHF
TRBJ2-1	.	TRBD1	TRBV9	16	TGTGCCAGCACCCAAGGACAGGGGGTAACCTACAATGAGCAGTTCTTC	CASTQGQGVTYNEQFF
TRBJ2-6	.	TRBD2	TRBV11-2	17	TGTGCCAGCAGCTTACGGGAGCGGGAGATCAGGGCCAACGTCCTGACTTTC	CASSLREREIRANVLTF
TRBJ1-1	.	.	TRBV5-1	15	TGCGCCAGCAGCTCGGAGCCCGGTACGGGCACTGAAGCTTTCTTT	CASSSEPGTGTEAFF
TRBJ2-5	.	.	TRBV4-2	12	TGTGCCAGCAGCGGTTTGCGGGAGACCCAGTACTTC	CASSGLRETQYF
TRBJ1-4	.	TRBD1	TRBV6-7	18	TGTGCCAGCAGGATTTTTCCGGGACAGGTGACAACTAATGAAAAACTGTTTTTT	CASRIFPGQVTTNEKLFF
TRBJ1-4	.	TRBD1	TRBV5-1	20	TGCGCCAGCAGCTCCAAGCCTCCGGGACAGGGGGTTGTAGCTAATGAAAAACTGTTTTTT	CASSSKPPGQGVVANEKLFF
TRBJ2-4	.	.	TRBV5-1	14	TGCGCCAGCAGCTCTACAGGGACCAAAAACATTCAGTACTTC	CASSSTGTKNIQYF
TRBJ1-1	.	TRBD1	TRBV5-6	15	TGTGCCAGCAGCTTGGGGGACAGTGGGAACACTGAAGCTTTCTTT	CASSLGDSGNTEAFF
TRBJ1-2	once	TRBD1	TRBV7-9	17	TGTGCCAGCAGCTTAGGCCCGACAGGGGCTTCTAACTATGGCTACACCTTC	CASSLGPTGASNYGYTF
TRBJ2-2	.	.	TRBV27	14	TGTGCCAGCAGCAAGACACCGAACACCGGGGAGCTGTTTTTT	CASSKTPNTGELFF
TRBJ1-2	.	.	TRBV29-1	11	TGCAGCGTGGACAGAAACTATGGCTACACCTTC	CSVDRNYGYTF
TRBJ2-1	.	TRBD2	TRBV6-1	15	TGTGCCAACTCACCCGGACTAGCGGAGTGGAATGAGCAGTTCTTC	CANSPGLAEWNEQFF
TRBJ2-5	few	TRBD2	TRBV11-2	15	TGTGCCAGCAGTTTAACTAGCGGGGGTGATGAGACCCAGTACTTC	CASSLTSGGDETQYF
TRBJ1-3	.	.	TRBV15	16	TGTGCCACCAGCCCCCAGGACAGTTTCTCTGGAAACACCATATATTTT	CATSPQDSFSGNTIYF
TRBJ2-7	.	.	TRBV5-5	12	TGTGCCAGCAAGGCGGGATCCAACGAGCAGTACTTC	CASKAGSNEQYF
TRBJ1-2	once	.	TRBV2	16	TGTGCCAGCAGTGAAGCTCTGGACTTCCCCGTGGGTGGCTACACCTTC	CASSEALDFPVGGYTF
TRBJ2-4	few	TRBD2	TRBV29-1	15	TGCAGCGTTGAAGGAGGAGGGAGGGGCAAAAACATTCAGTACTTC	CSVEGGGRGKNIQYF
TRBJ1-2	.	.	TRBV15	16	TGTGCCACCAGCAGGTCCAGTGGGCGGGGAAAAAATGGCTACACCTTC	CATSRSSGRGKNGYTF
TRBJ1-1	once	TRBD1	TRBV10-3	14	TGTGCCATCAGCCGGGGACAGCAGAACACTGAAGCTTTCTTT	CAISRGQQNTEAFF
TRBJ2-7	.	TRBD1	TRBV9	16	TGTGCCAGCAGCCCCACAGGGGCTACCTTCTCCTACGAGCAGTACTTC	CASSPTGATFSYEQYF
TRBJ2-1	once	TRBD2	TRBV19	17	TGTGCCAGTAGTATAGGGCTAGCGGGAGGTCCCTACAATGAGCAGTTCTTC	CASSIGLAGGPYNEQFF
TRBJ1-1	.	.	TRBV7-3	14	TGTGCCAGCAGCTTAGCAGGGGTTGACACTGAAGCTTTCTTT	CASSLAGVDTEAFF
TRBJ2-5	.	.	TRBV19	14	TGTGCCAGTAGTTTATCGGGGAACAAGGAGACCCAGTACTTC	CASSLSGNKETQYF
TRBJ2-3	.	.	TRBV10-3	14	TGTGCCACCCTCCCTGGGGGAGGAACAGATACGCAGTATTTT	CATLPGGGTDTQYF
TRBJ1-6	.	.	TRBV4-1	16	TGCGCCAGCAGCTTAAGGACCCCGGAGGGAAGGTCACCCCTCCACTTT	CASSLRTPEGRSPLHF
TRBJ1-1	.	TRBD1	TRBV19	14	TGTGCCAGTACCCTACAGGGGTTGATGACTGAAGCTTTCTTT	CASTLQGLMTEAFF
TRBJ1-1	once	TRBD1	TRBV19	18	TGTGCCAGTAGGCCGGACAGGGGGCGTGTGGGTCGGAACACTGAAGCTTTCTTT	CASRPDRGRVGRNTEAFF
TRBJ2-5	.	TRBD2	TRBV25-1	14	TGTGCCAGCGCTCTTTTAGCGGGAATAGAGACCCAGTACTTC	CASALLAGIETQYF
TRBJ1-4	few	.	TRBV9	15	TGTGCCAGCAGCGGCCGACAGGCAACTAATGAAAAACTGTTTTTT	CASSGRQATNEKLFF